Listed below are T cell receptor beta chains from one sample, sequenced in a study of T-cell memory formation after mild COVID-19. From the 5' RACE reads, TCRdb called clonotypes with MiXCR, one entry per CDR3 protein. The sample records some 340,000 distinct CDR3 sequences, over 10% being singletons. Material: PBMCs or a T cell subset sorted from them (not recorded which). The receptors here all came from a man aged 18 to 30 who had mild COVID-19 (a few samples of this study predate the infection). Cell type and time point are not known. The CDR3 runs from the conserved cysteine through the conserved F or W. The D gene is left open where the match is weak. Expanded clones get a size class; other rows say once, few or many, or leave the size out.

v_call	clone_size	d_call	j_call	cdr3_aa	cdr3_nt
TRBV7-2	few	TRBD2	TRBJ2-3	CASSSTSGAMLSTQYF	TGTGCCAGCAGCTCGACTAGCGGGGCTATGTTAAGTACGCAGTATTTT
TRBV6-2/TRBV6-3	.	.	TRBJ1-1	CASHDQGGVVSAFF	TGTGCCAGCCATGACCAGGGTGGCGTGGTGTCAGCTTTCTTT
TRBV6-6	.	.	TRBJ1-2	CASSYSPSWGGENYGYTF	TGTGCCAGCAGTTACTCGCCTTCCTGGGGAGGGGAGAACTATGGCTACACCTTC
TRBV9	few	.	TRBJ2-1	CASSAAGGAAGSKYNEQFF	TGTGCCAGCAGCGCCGCAGGGGGTGCGGCGGGGAGTAAATACAATGAGCAGTTCTTC
TRBV5-1	many	.	TRBJ2-7	CASSTTNSYEQYF	TGCGCCAGCAGTACGACAAACTCCTACGAGCAGTACTTC
TRBV5-1	.	.	TRBJ2-3	CASSPRSGEGTDTQYF	TGCGCCAGCAGCCCGAGGTCGGGGGAGGGCACAGATACGCAGTATTTT
TRBV10-3	.	.	TRBJ2-3	CAISDYVLEAQYF	TGTGCCATCAGTGACTATGTCCTGGAGGCGCAGTATTTT
TRBV5-1	.	.	TRBJ2-3	CASSLANEADTQYF	TGCGCCAGCAGTCTAGCCAATGAGGCAGATACGCAGTATTTT
TRBV5-1	.	.	TRBJ1-4	CASSVDSFEKLFF	TGCGCCAGCAGCGTTGACAGCTTTGAAAAACTGTTTTTT
TRBV4-1	few	.	TRBJ2-6	CASSQDQSSGANVLTF	TGCGCCAGCAGCCAGGATCAGTCCTCTGGGGCCAACGTCCTGACTTTC
TRBV7-2	many	.	TRBJ2-5	CASSRRMGGQETQYF	TGTGCCAGCAGTCGCAGGATGGGGGGCCAAGAGACCCAGTACTTC
TRBV5-4	.	.	TRBJ2-5	CASSPTFPLAGETQYF	TGTGCCAGCAGCCCTACCTTCCCCCTTGCGGGAGAGACCCAGTACTTC
TRBV7-2	many	TRBD2	TRBJ2-1	CASSPTSDPYNEQFF	TGTGCCAGCAGTCCTACTAGCGACCCTTACAATGAGCAGTTCTTC
TRBV6-2/TRBV6-3	.	TRBD1	TRBJ2-2	CASRLTGTGELFF	TGTGCCAGCAGGCTGACAGGGACCGGGGAGCTGTTTTTT
TRBV6-5	.	.	TRBJ1-5	CASSYAPGRDSNQPQHF	TGTGCCAGCAGTTACGCTCCGGGGAGAGATAGCAATCAGCCCCAGCATTTT
TRBV20-1	few	.	TRBJ1-1	CSARFVGRNTEAFF	TGCAGTGCTAGGTTCGTCGGGAGGAACACTGAAGCTTTCTTT
TRBV9	few	.	TRBJ2-2	CASSPSTPNTGELFF	TGTGCCAGCAGCCCTTCGACCCCGAACACCGGGGAGCTGTTTTTT
TRBV4-3	few	TRBD2	TRBJ2-1	CASSQILGLAGGRQFF	TGCGCCAGCAGCCAGATCCTGGGACTAGCGGGGGGCAGGCAGTTCTTC
TRBV7-2	.	TRBD1	TRBJ1-2	CASSPGTVNYGYTF	TGTGCCAGCAGTCCCGGGACAGTTAACTATGGCTACACCTTC
TRBV7-2	few	.	TRBJ1-5	CASSFGPQPQHF	TGTGCCAGCAGCTTCGGGCCTCAGCCCCAGCATTTT
TRBV6-1	few	.	TRBJ1-1	CASSAAGSNTEAFF	TGTGCCAGCAGTGCAGCCGGGAGTAACACTGAAGCTTTCTTT
TRBV29-1	few	TRBD2	TRBJ2-3	CSAGTRGTTDTQYF	TGCAGCGCCGGGACTAGGGGCACGACAGATACGCAGTATTTT
TRBV5-1	few	TRBD2	TRBJ2-3	CASSRPSGGFRADTQYF	TGCGCCAGCAGCCGGCCTAGCGGGGGGTTTCGAGCAGATACGCAGTATTTT
TRBV12-3/TRBV12-4	.	.	TRBJ2-7	CASSTGTPAYEQYF	TGTGCCAGCAGTACGGGGACACCAGCCTACGAGCAGTACTTC
TRBV6-5	.	.	TRBJ1-1	CASSYSATQGKAEAFF	TGTGCCAGCAGTTATTCCGCTACACAGGGAAAAGCTGAAGCTTTCTTT
TRBV28	.	.	TRBJ1-2	CASSLEAGRRGYTF	TGTGCCAGCAGTTTAGAGGCAGGGCGGAGGGGCTACACCTTC
TRBV25-1	few	.	TRBJ1-6	CASSDIGWNSPLHF	TGTGCCAGCAGTGATATAGGTTGGAATTCACCCCTCCACTTT
TRBV7-9	.	TRBD1	TRBJ1-2	CASTGTGDLRYGYTF	TGTGCCAGTACCGGGACAGGGGATCTTCGATATGGCTACACCTTC
TRBV19	few	.	TRBJ2-7	CASSITGIFGYEQYF	TGTGCCAGTAGTATTACAGGGATTTTCGGCTACGAGCAGTACTTC
TRBV21-1	few	.	TRBJ1-3	CASSPGQPIYF	TGTGCCAGCAGCCCGGGACAGCCCATATATTTT
TRBV6-5	many	TRBD2	TRBJ2-3	CASSYFPSGGPDTQYF	TGTGCCAGCAGTTACTTTCCTAGCGGGGGTCCAGATACGCAGTATTTT
TRBV10-3	few	.	TRBJ1-2	CAISEYGTNGYTF	TGTGCCATCAGTGAGTACGGGACAAATGGCTACACCTTC
TRBV6-6	few	TRBD1	TRBJ1-2	CASSYTGGGYGYTF	TGTGCCAGCAGTTACACAGGGGGCGGGTATGGCTACACCTTC
TRBV5-4	.	.	TRBJ1-1	CASSLDSHTEAFF	TGTGCCAGCAGCTTGGACAGTCACACTGAAGCTTTCTTT
TRBV3-1	many	TRBD2	TRBJ2-3	CASSQTGTSGLTDTQYF	TGTGCCAGCAGCCAGACCGGGACTAGCGGCCTCACAGATACGCAGTATTTT
TRBV7-2	.	TRBD2	TRBJ2-3	CASSPTSGLAPRGDTQYF	TGTGCCAGCAGCCCGACTTCCGGACTAGCTCCAAGGGGAGATACGCAGTATTTT
TRBV5-1	many	.	TRBJ2-3	CASSFGALTDTQYF	TGCGCCAGCAGCTTTGGGGCCCTCACAGATACGCAGTATTTT
TRBV23-1	.	.	TRBJ2-7	CATPGVAFDEQYF	TGCGCCACCCCGGGGGTAGCGTTCGACGAGCAGTACTTC
TRBV13	.	.	TRBJ1-2	CASSLGTAVYGYTF	TGTGCCAGCAGCTTAGGGACAGCCGTCTATGGCTACACCTTC
TRBV9	.	.	TRBJ2-4	CASSVGGVPAKNIQYF	TGTGCCAGCAGCGTAGGCGGGGTACCCGCCAAAAACATTCAGTACTTC
TRBV7-2	many	.	TRBJ1-5	CASSLGPRPQHF	TGTGCCAGCAGCTTAGGGCCCAGGCCACAGCATTTT
TRBV9	few	.	TRBJ2-5	CASSVDRTQETQYF	TGTGCCAGCAGCGTAGACAGGACTCAAGAGACCCAGTACTTC
TRBV3-1	.	TRBD2	TRBJ2-5	CASSPGLAGYQETQYF	TGTGCCAGCAGCCCGGGACTAGCGGGGTACCAAGAGACCCAGTACTTC
TRBV5-1	few	.	TRBJ2-5	CASSSTGVETQYF	TGCGCCAGCAGCTCGACAGGCGTGGAGACCCAGTACTTC
TRBV7-2	.	.	TRBJ2-3	CASSSTTRTDLLADTQYF	TGTGCCAGCAGCTCCACCACCCGGACAGACCTTTTGGCAGATACGCAGTATTTT
TRBV5-6	few	TRBD1	TRBJ2-2	CASSPRQGANTGELFF	TGTGCCAGCAGCCCTCGACAGGGGGCGAACACCGGGGAGCTGTTTTTT
TRBV7-3	few	TRBD2	TRBJ2-3	CASSRTSGARADTQYF	TGTGCCAGCAGCAGGACTAGCGGGGCACGCGCAGATACGCAGTATTTT
TRBV5-5	.	.	TRBJ2-1	CASSPGQFYNEQFF	TGTGCCAGCAGCCCTGGACAGTTTTACAATGAGCAGTTCTTC
TRBV4-1	.	.	TRBJ2-7	CASSQEPGNKHEQYF	TGCGCCAGCAGCCAAGAGCCCGGGAATAAACACGAGCAGTACTTC
TRBV5-1	few	TRBD2	TRBJ2-4	CASSDSAGVAKNIQYF	TGCGCCAGCAGCGACTCAGCGGGGGTAGCCAAAAACATTCAGTACTTC
TRBV4-1	.	.	TRBJ2-5	CASSQVLRVGRETQYF	TGCGCCAGCAGCCAAGTCCTCCGTGTGGGGCGAGAGACCCAGTACTTC